This T cell receptor (beta chain) was recovered during a study of T cells in Graves' hyperthyroidism and ophthalmopathy. This clonotype showed up many times. Looked up from germline, CDR1 is SGHAT and CDR2 is FQNNGV. V was clipped by 1 base and J by 9 bases, with 7 bases between them. This CDR3 contains 13 residues. The CDR3 regions of TCR beta were amplified from RNA transcripts. The study used the HTBI primer set for a first-round RT-PCR of the TCR CDR3. A single record per CDR3 protein comes from TCRdb applying MiXCR to the multiplex PCR reads. The sample yields a few hundred thousand distinct CDR3 sequences, around 42% seen once. Thyroid ultrasound, orbital computed tomography, clinical symptoms, and serum thyroxine and TRAb underpinned diagnoses.

The sequence was collected from an adult woman with Graves' disease, either hyperthyroidism or ophthalmopathy (not recorded which). Sequencing used peripheral blood or thyroid tissue (not recorded which). V is TRBV11-2 and J is TRBJ1-6, with D uncertain. The CDR3 bases are TGTGCCAGCAGCTTAGTTTGGGGTTCACCCCTCCACTTT. This sequence encodes CASSLVWGSPLHF.